A selection of T cell receptor beta chains follows, all from one sample in a study of blood T cells in healthy people across ages. In TCRdb, the 5' RACE reads were re-called with MiXCR into one record per CDR3 protein. The table includes about 1.4 million distinct CDR3 sequences, approximately 63% detected once. The source material was blood. The receptors were gathered from a man younger than 35 in good health. Both conserved end residues are part of each CDR3. A D gene is named only where the DNA matches it firmly. Clone size is not always given. Where it is, it says once, few, many or a class for expanded clones.

clone_size | d_call | j_call | v_call | cdr3_aa | cdr3_nt
. | . | TRBJ1-1 | TRBV20-1 | CSASPGFQGNTEAFF | TGCAGTGCTAGCCCAGGCTTCCAAGGAAACACTGAAGCTTTCTTT
. | TRBD1 | TRBJ2-7 | TRBV29-1 | CSVRRGLRQGAEEQYF | TGCAGCGTTCGCCGAGGTCTGAGACAGGGGGCTGAGGAGCAGTACTTC
. | TRBD1 | TRBJ1-5 | TRBV7-9 | CASSVTGGVQPQHF | TGTGCCAGCAGCGTAACAGGGGGCGTTCAGCCCCAGCATTTT
. | TRBD1 | TRBJ2-7 | TRBV6-5 | CASSYRGDRVHEQYF | TGTGCCAGCAGTTACAGAGGGGACAGGGTACACGAGCAGTACTTC
. | . | TRBJ1-1 | TRBV15 | CATSEGGGTEAFF | TGTGCCACCAGCGAGGGCGGCGGCACTGAAGCTTTCTTT
. | . | TRBJ2-1 | TRBV29-1 | CSVATSPYNEQFF | TGCAGCGTTGCTACTAGCCCCTACAATGAGCAGTTCTTC
. | . | TRBJ2-1 | TRBV7-2 | CASSLVAGSASYNEQFF | TGTGCCAGCAGCTTAGTTGCCGGATCCGCCTCCTACAATGAGCAGTTCTTC
many | TRBD2 | TRBJ2-7 | TRBV7-2 | CASSRGGGTYEQYF | TGTGCCAGCAGCCGCGGGGGGGGTACCTACGAGCAGTACTTC
few | . | TRBJ1-5 | TRBV3-1 | CASSLRSNGPQHF | TGTGCCAGCAGCCTCAGGTCTAATGGGCCCCAGCATTTT
. | . | TRBJ1-5 | TRBV20-1 | CSARRGDQPQHF | TGCAGTGCCAGACGGGGGGATCAGCCCCAGCATTTT
. | . | TRBJ2-4 | TRBV28 | CASSPPQNIQYF | TGTGCCAGCAGTCCTCCACAAAACATTCAGTACTTC
. | . | TRBJ2-7 | TRBV25-1 | CASSEQEGDYEQYF | TGTGCCAGCAGTGAACAGGAAGGAGACTACGAGCAGTACTTC
. | TRBD1 | TRBJ2-3 | TRBV29-1 | CSVVYGTGGWRDTQYF | TGCAGCGTTGTTTACGGGACAGGGGGGTGGAGAGATACGCAGTATTTT
. | . | TRBJ2-1 | TRBV10-1 | CASSEGAEGYNEQFF | TGCGCCAGCAGTGAAGGGGCGGAAGGATACAATGAGCAGTTCTTC
. | TRBD1 | TRBJ1-1 | TRBV12-3/TRBV12-4 | CASSVQGENTEAFF | TGTGCCAGCAGTGTCCAGGGGGAGAACACTGAAGCTTTCTTT
few | . | TRBJ1-2 | TRBV27 | CASSPADSAKGYGYTF | TGTGCCAGCAGTCCAGCCGACAGCGCGAAAGGCTATGGCTACACCTTC
. | . | TRBJ2-3 | TRBV12-3/TRBV12-4 | CASSLGLGASFPDTQYF | TGTGCCAGCAGTTTAGGCTTGGGGGCTAGCTTCCCAGATACGCAGTATTTT
. | . | TRBJ2-7 | TRBV4-1 | CASSQGRLEKQYF | TGCGCCAGCAGCCAAGGGCGACTTGAAAAGCAGTACTTC
. | . | TRBJ2-5 | TRBV7-6 | CASSRVTLREIETQYF | TGTGCCAGCAGCCGTGTCACGCTAAGGGAAATAGAGACCCAGTACTTC
. | . | TRBJ2-5 | TRBV7-9 | CASSNKWTTSSGETQYF | TGTGCCAGCAGCAATAAATGGACAACCTCCTCGGGGGAGACCCAGTACTTC
once | . | TRBJ2-7 | TRBV6-5 | CASFTGYEQYF | TGTGCCAGCTTCACGGGATACGAGCAGTACTTC
. | . | TRBJ1-6 | TRBV28 | CASSFELSPLHF | TGTGCCAGCAGTTTCGAGCTTTCACCCCTCCACTTT